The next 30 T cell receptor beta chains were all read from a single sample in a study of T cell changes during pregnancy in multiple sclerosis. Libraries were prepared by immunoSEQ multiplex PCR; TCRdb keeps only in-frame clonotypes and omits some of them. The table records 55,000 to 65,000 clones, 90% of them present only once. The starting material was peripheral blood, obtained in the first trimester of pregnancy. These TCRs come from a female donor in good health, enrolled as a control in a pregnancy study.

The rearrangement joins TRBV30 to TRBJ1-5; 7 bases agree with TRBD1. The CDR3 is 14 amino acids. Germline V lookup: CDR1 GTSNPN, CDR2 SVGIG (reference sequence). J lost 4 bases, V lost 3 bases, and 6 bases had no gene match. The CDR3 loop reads CAWSSGQTNQPQHF. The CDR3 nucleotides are TGTGCCTGGAGCTCGGGACAGACAAATCAGCCCCAGCATTTT.

CDR3 DNA: TGCAGTGCTAGAGAACTACTTGAGCAGTTCTTC. Translated: CSARELLEQFF. This chain uses TRBV20-1 with TRBJ2-1; D not certain. The CDR3 length is 11 residues. V dropped 0 bases and J dropped 9 bases, with 6 bases sitting between them. The germline V gene has CDR1 DFQATT and CDR2 SNEGSKA (reference sequence).

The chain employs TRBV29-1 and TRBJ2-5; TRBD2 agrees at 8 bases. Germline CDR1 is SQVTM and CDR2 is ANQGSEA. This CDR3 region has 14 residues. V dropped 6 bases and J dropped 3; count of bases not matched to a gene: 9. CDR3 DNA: TGCAGCGTCGGCCGGGGGGGCCCTGAAGAGACCCAGTACTTC. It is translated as CSVGRGGPEETQYF. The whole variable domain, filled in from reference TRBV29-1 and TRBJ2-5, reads SAVISQKPSRDICQRGTSLTIQCQVDSQVTMMFWYRQQPGQSLTLIATANQGSEATYESGFVIDKFPISRPNLTFSTLTVSNMSPEDSSIYLCSVGRGGPEETQYFGPGTRLLVL.

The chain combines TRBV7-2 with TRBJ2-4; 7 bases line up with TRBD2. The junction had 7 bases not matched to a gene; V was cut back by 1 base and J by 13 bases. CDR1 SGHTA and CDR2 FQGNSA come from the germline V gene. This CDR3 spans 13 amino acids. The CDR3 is CASSLGGQRGQYF. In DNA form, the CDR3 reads TGTGCCAGCAGCTTAGGGGGTCAGCGGGGCCAGTACTTC.

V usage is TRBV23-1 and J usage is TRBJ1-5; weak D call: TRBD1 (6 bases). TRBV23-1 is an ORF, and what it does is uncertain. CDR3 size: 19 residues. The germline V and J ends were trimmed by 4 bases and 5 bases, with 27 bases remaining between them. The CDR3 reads CASSPEPGRGAKVDQPQHF. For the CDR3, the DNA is TGCGCCAGCAGTCCTGAACCGGGACGGGGGGCAAAGGTCGATCAGCCCCAGCATTTT.

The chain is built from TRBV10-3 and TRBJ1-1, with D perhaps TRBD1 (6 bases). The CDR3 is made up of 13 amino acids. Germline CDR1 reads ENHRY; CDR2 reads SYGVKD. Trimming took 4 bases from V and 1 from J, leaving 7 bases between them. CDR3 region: CAISVDRNTEAFF. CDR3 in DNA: TGTGCCATCAGTGTGGACAGGAACACTGAAGCTTTCTTT.

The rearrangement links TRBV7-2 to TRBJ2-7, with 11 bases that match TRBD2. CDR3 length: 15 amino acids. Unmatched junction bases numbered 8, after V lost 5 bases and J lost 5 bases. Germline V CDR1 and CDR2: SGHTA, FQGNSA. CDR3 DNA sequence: TGTGCCAGCAGCCTCACTAGCGGGGGAGGCCACGAGCAGTACTTC. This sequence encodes CASSLTSGGGHEQYF. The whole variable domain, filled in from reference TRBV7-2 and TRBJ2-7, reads GAGVSQSPSNKVTEKGKDVELRCDPISGHTALYWYRQSLGQGLEFLIYFQGNSAPDKSGLPSDRFSAERTGGSVSTLTIQRTQQEDSAVYLCASSLTSGGGHEQYFGPGTRLTVT.

CDR3 loop: CASSLHRDTEAFF. The CDR3 nucleotides are TGTGCCAGCAGCTTACACAGAGACACTGAAGCTTTCTTT. The rearrangement links TRBV7-9 to TRBJ1-1; D gene uncertain. This CDR3 has 13 amino acids. Germline V gene lookup returns CDR1 SEHNR and CDR2 FQNEAQ (reference sequence). Trimming stripped 2 bases from V and 3 bases from J, with 7 bases between.

CDR3 in amino acids: CASSPRGKGGFDEQFF. CDR3 bases: TGTGCCAGCAGCCCTCGAGGGAAGGGAGGGTTCGATGAGCAGTTCTTC. The chain has TRBV7-9 and TRBJ2-1, with 7 nucleotides matching TRBD2. The germline CDR1 and CDR2 sequences are SEHNR and FQNEAQ (reference sequence). J lost 8 bases, V lost 5 bases, and 15 bases had no gene match. The CDR3 consists of 16 residues.

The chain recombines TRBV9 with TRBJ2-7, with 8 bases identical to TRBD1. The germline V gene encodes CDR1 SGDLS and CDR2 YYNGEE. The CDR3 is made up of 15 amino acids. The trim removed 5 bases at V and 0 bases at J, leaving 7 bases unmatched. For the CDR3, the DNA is TGTGCCAGCAGTGAGACAGGGGAAAGCTCCTACGAGCAGTACTTC. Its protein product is CASSETGESSYEQYF.

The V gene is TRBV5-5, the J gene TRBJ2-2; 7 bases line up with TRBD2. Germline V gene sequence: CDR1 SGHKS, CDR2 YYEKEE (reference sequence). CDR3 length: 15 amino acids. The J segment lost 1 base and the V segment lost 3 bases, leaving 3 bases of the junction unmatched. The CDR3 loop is CASSYLAENTGELFF. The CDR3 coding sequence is TGTGCCAGCAGCTACCTAGCGGAGAACACCGGGGAGCTGTTTTTT.

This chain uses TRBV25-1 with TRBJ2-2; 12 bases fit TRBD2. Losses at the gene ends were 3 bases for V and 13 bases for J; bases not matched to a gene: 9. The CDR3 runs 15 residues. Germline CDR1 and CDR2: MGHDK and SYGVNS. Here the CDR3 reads CASSDRLAGGPGLFF. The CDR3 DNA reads TGTGCCAGCAGTGATCGGCTAGCGGGAGGGCCCGGGCTGTTTTTT.

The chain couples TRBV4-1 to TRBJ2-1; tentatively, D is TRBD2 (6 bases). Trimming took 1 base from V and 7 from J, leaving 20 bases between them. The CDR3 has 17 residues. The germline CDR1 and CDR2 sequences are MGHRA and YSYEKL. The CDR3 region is CASSQGLAGPPGNEQFF. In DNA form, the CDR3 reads TGCGCCAGCAGCCAAGGTTTGGCGGGGCCCCCCGGGAATGAGCAGTTCTTC.

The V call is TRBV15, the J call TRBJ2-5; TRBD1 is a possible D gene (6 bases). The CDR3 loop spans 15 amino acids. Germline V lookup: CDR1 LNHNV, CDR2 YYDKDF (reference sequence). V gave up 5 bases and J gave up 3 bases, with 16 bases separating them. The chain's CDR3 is CATSGPLKGEETQYF. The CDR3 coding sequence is TGTGCCACCAGCGGCCCCCTGAAGGGGGAAGAGACCCAGTACTTC.

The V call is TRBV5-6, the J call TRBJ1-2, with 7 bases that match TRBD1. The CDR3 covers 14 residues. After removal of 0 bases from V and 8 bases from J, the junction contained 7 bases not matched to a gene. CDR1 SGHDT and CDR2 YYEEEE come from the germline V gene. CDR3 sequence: CASSLVAGGIGYTF. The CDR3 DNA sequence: TGTGCCAGCAGCTTGGTAGCAGGGGGGATAGGCTACACCTTC.

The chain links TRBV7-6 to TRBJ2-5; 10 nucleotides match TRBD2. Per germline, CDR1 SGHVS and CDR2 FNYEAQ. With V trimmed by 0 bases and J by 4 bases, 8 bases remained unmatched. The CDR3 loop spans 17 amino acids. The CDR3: CASSLARGSSGGETQYF. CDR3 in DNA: TGTGCCAGCAGCTTAGCGCGGGGGTCTAGCGGGGGAGAGACCCAGTACTTC.

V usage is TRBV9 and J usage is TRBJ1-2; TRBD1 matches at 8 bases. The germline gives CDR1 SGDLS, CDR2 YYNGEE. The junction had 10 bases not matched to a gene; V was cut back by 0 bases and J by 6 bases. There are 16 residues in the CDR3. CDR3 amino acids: CASSVAKGQANDGYTF. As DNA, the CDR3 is TGTGCCAGCAGCGTAGCTAAGGGACAGGCGAACGATGGCTACACCTTC.

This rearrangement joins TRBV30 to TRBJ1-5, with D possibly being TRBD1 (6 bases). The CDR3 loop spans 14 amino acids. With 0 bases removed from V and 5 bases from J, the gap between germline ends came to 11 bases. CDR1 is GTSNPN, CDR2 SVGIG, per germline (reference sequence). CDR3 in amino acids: CAWSVQGGDQPQHF. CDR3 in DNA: TGTGCCTGGAGTGTACAAGGGGGGGATCAGCCCCAGCATTTT.

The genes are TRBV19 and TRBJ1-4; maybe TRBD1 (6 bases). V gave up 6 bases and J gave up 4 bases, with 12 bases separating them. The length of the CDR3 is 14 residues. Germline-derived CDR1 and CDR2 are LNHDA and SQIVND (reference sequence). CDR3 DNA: TGTGCCAGTAGAGGGACAACAAATAATGAAAAACTGTTTTTT. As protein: CASRGTTNNEKLFF.

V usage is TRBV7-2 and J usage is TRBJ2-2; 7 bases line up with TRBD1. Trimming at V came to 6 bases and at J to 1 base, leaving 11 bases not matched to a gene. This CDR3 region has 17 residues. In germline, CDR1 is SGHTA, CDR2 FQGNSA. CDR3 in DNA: TGTGCCAGCAGTTGGGGGTCCGGGACAGTGAACACCGGGGAGCTGTTTTTT. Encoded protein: CASSWGSGTVNTGELFF.

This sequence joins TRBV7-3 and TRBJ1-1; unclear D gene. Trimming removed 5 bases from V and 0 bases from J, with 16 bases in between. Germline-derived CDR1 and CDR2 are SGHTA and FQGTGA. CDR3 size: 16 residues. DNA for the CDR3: TGTGCCAGCAGCCCGGGGTCCGGGCCCATGAACACTGAAGCTTTCTTT. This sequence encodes CASSPGSGPMNTEAFF.

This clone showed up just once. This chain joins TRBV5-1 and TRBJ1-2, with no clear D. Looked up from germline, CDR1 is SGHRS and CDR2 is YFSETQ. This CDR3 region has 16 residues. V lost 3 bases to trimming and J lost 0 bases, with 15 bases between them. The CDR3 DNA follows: TGCGCCAGCAGCTCTGATGGAGGGATCTCTAACTATGGCTACACCTTC. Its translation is CASSSDGGISNYGYTF. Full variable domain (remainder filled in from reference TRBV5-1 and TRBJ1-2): KAGVTQTPRYLIKTRGQQVTLSCSPISGHRSVSWYQQTPGQGLQFLFEYFSETQRNKGNFPGRFSGRQFSNSRSEMNVSTLELGDSALYLCASSSDGGISNYGYTFGSGTRLTVV.

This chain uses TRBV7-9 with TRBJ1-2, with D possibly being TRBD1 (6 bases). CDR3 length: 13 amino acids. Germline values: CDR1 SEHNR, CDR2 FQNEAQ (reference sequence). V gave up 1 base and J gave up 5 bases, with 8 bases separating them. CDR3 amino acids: CASSLEQGYGYTF. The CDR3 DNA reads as TGTGCCAGCAGCTTAGAACAGGGTTATGGCTACACCTTC.

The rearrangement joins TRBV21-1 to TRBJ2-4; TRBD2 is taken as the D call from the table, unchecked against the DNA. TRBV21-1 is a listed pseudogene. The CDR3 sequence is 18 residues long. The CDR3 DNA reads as TGTGCCAGCACCGATATGGGCCGACCAAAGCGGAGTGGGGACATTCAGTACTTC. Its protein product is CASTDMGRPKRSGDIQYF.

This CDR3 reads CASSSLGGVEETQYF. The DNA of the CDR3 is TGTGCCAGCAGCTCGCTTGGAGGGGTTGAGGAGACCCAGTACTTC. This chain links TRBV7-9 with TRBJ2-5, with D perhaps matching TRBD2 (6 bases). The CDR3 runs to 15 residues. The germline V gene encodes CDR1 SEHNR and CDR2 FQNEAQ (reference sequence). The ends were cut back, 4 bases at V and 5 bases at J, with 17 bases in the middle.

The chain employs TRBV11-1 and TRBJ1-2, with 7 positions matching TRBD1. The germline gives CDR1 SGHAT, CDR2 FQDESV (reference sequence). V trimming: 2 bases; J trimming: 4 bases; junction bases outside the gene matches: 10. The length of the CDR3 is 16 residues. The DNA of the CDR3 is TGTGCCAGCAGCTTAAACGCGGACAGGTCTTCCTATGGCTACACCTTC. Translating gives CASSLNADRSSYGYTF.

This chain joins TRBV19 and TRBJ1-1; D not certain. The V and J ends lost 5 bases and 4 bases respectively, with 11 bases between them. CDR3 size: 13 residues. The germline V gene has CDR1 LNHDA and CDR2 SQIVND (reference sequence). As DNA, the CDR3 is TGTGCCAGTAGTCAAGCGGCGGGCACTGAAGCTTTCTTT. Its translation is CASSQAAGTEAFF.

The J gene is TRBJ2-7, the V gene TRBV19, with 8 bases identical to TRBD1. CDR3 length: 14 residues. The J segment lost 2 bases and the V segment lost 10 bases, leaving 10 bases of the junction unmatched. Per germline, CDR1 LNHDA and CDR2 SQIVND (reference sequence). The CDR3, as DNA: TGTGCCACCGTAGACAGGGGCAGAACCTACGAGCAGTACTTC. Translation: CATVDRGRTYEQYF.

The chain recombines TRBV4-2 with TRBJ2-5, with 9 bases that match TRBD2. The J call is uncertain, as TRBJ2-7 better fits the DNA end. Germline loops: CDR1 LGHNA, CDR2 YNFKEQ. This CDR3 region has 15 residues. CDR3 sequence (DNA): TGTGCCAGCAGCCAAGGGGCGGGGGGGGTCTACGAGCAGTACTTC. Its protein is CASSQGAGGVYEQYF.

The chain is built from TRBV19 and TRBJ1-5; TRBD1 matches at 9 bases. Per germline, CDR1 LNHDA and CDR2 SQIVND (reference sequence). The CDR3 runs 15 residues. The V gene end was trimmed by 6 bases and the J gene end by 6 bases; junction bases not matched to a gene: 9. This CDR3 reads CASSPVTGGTQPQHF. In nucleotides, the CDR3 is TGTGCCAGTAGCCCAGTAACAGGGGGCACTCAGCCCCAGCATTTT.